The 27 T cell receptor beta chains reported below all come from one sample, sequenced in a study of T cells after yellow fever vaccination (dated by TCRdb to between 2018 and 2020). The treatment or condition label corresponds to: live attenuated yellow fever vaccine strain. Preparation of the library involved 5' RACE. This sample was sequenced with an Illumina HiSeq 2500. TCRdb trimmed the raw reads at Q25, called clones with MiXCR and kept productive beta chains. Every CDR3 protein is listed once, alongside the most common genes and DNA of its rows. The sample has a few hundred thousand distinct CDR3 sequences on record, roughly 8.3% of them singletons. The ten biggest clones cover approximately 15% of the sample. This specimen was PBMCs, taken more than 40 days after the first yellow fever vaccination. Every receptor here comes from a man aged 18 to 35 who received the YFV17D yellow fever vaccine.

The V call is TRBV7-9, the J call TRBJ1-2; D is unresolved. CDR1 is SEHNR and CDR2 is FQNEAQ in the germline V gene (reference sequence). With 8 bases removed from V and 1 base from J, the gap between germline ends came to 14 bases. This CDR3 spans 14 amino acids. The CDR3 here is CASSGGVHNYGYTF. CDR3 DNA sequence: TGTGCCAGCTCGGGTGGGGTTCATAACTATGGCTACACCTTC.

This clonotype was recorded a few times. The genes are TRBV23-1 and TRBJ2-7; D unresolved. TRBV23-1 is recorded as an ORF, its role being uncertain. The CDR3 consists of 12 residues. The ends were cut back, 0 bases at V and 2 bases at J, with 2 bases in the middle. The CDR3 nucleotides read TGCGCCAGCAGTCAATCGGCCTACGAGCAGTACGTC. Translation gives CASSQSAYEQYV.

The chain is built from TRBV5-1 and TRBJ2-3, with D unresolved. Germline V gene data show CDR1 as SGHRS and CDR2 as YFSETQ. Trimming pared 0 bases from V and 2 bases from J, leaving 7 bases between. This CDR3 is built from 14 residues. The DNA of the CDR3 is TGCGCCAGCAGCTTGGAAGTTCACACAGATACGCAGTATTTT. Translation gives CASSLEVHTDTQYF.

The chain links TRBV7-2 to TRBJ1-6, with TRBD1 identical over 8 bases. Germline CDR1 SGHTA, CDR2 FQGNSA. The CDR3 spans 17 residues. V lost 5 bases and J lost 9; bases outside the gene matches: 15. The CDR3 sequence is CASSTRTGLNAGSPLHF. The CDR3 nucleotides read TGTGCCAGCAGCACCAGGACAGGGTTGAACGCGGGTTCACCCCTCCACTTT.

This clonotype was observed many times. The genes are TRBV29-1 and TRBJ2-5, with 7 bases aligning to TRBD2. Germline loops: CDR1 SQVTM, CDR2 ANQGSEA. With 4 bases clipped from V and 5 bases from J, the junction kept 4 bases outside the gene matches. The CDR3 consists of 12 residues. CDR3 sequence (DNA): TGCAGCGTTGCCCTAGCGGCCGAGACCCAGTACTTC. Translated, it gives CSVALAAETQYF.

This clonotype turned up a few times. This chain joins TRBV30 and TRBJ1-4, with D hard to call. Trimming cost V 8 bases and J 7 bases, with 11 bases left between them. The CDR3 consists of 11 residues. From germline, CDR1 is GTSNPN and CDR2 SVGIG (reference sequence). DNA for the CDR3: TGTGCCGCCAACCACCGTGAAAAACTGTTTTTT. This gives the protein CAANHREKLFF.

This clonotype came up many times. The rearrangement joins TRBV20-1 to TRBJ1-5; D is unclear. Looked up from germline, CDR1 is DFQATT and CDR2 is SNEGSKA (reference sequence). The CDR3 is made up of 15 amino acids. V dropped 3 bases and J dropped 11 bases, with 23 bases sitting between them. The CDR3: CSASPGEGPYHSQHF. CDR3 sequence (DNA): TGCAGTGCTAGCCCCGGTGAGGGCCCCTATCATTCCCAGCATTTT.

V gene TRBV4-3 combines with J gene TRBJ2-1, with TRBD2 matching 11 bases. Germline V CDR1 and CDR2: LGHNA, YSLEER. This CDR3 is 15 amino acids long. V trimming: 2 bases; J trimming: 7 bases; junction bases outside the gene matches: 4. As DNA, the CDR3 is TGCGCCAGCAGCCAATCACTAGCGGGGGTGAATGAGCAGTTCTTC. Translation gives CASSQSLAGVNEQFF.

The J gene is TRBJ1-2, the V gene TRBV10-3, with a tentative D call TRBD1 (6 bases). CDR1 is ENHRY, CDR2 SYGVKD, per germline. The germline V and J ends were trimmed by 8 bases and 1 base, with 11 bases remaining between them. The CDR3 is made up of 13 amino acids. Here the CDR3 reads CAIGDTINYGYTF. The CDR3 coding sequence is TGTGCCATCGGGGACACCATTAACTATGGCTACACCTTC.

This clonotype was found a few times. This chain's CDR3 is CASTTLSSGGPGQETQYF. CDR3 DNA: TGTGCCAGCACCACGTTGTCTTCAGGCGGCCCGGGGCAAGAGACCCAGTACTTC. The chain joins TRBV12-3 or TRBV12-4 to TRBJ2-5; D perhaps matches TRBD2 (5 bases). The ends were cut back, 7 bases at V and 2 bases at J, with 26 bases in the middle. The CDR3 loop spans 18 amino acids.

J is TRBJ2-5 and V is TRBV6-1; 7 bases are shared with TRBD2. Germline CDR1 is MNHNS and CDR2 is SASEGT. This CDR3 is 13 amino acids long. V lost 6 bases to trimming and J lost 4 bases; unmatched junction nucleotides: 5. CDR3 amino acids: CASRRTSLETQYF. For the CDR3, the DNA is TGTGCCAGCAGAAGGACTAGTTTAGAGACCCAGTACTTC.

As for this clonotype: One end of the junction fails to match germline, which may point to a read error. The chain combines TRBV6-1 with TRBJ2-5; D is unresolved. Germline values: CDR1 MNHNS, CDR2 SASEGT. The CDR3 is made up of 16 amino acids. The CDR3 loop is CASSEVSQSIQETEYF. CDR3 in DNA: TGTGCCAGCAGTGAAGTGTCGCAGTCTATTCAAGAGACCGAGTACTTC.

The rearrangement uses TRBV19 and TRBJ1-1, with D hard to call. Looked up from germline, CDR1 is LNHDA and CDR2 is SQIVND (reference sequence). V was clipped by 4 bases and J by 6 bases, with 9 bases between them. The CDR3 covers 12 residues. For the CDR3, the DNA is TGTGCCAGTAGTACAGTAGTGGCTGAAGCTTTCTTT. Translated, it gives CASSTVVAEAFF.

As DNA, the CDR3 is TGTGCCAGCAGCCCTACTAGTCCCTATGGCTACACCTTC. This translates into CASSPTSPYGYTF. The rearrangement joins TRBV11-1 to TRBJ1-2; D call uncertain. Germline V lookup: CDR1 SGHAT, CDR2 FQDESV (reference sequence). The CDR3 runs 13 residues. The V gene lost 5 bases and the J gene lost 4 bases, with 11 bases spanning the gap. Combining the CDR3 with reference TRBV11-1 and TRBJ1-2 gives the whole variable domain EAEVAQSPRYKITEKSQAVAFWCDPISGHATLYWYRQILGQGPELLVQFQDESVVDDSQLPKDRFSAERLKGVDSTLKIQPAELGDSAMYLCASSPTSPYGYTFGSGTRLTVV.

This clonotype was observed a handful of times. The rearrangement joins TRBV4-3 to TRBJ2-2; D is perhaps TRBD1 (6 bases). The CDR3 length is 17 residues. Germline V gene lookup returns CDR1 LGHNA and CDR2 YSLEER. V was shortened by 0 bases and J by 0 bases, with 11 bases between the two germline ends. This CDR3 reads CASSQDTYRANTGELFF. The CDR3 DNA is TGCGCCAGCAGCCAAGATACGTACAGGGCGAACACCGGGGAGCTGTTTTTT.

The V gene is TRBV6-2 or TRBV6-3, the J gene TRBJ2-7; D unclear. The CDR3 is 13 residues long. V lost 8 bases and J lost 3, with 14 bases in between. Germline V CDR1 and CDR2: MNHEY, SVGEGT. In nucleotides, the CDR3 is TGTGCCAGCTCGGGCCAGAACCACTACGAGCAGTACTTC. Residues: CASSGQNHYEQYF.

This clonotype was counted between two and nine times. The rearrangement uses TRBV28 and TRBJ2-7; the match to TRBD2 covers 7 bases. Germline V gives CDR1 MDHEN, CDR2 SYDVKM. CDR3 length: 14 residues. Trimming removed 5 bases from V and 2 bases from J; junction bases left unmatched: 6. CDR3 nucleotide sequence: TGTGCCAGCAGTCGAGCGGGGCGGGCCTACGAGCAGTACGTC. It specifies CASSRAGRAYEQYV.

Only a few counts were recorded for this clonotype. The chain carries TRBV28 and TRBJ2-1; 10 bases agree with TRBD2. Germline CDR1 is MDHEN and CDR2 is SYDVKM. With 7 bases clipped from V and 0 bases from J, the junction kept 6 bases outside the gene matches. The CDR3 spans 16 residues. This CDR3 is CASILAGANSYNEQFF. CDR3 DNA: TGTGCCAGCATTCTAGCGGGGGCCAACTCCTACAATGAGCAGTTCTTC.

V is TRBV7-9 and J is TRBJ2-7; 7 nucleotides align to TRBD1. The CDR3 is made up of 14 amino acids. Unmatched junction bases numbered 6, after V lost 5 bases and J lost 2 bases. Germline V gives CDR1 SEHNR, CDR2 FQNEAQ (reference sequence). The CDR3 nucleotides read TGTGCCAGCAGCAGCGACAGGGTCCCCTACGAGCAGTACTTC. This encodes CASSSDRVPYEQYF. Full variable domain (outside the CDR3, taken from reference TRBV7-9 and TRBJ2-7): DTGVSQNPRHKITKRGQNVTFRCDPISEHNRLYWYRQTLGQGPEFLTYFQNEAQLEKSRLLSDRFSAERPKGSFSTLEIQRTEQGDSAMYLCASSSDRVPYEQYFGPGTRLTVT.

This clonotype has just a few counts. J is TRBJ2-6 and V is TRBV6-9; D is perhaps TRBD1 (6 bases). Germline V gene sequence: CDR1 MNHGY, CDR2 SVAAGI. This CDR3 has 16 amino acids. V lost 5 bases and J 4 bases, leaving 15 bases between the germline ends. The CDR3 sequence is CASSPGTFAGANVLTF. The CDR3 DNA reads TGTGCCAGCAGTCCTGGGACATTTGCCGGGGCCAACGTCCTGACTTTC.

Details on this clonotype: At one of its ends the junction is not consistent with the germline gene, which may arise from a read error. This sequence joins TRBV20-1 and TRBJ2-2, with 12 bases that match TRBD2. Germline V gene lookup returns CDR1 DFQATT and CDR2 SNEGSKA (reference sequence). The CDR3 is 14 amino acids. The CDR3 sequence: CCAPSGGADGELFF. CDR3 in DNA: TGCTGTGCTCCTAGCGGGGGGGCCGACGGGGAGCTGTTTTTT.

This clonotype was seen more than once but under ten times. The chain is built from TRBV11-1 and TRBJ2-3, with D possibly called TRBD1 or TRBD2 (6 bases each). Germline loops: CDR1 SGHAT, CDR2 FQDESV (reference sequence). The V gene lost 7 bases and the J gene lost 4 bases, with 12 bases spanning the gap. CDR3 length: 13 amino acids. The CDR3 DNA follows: TGTGCCAGCACCAAAGGGGGGCCAGATACGCAGTATTTT. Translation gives CASTKGGPDTQYF.

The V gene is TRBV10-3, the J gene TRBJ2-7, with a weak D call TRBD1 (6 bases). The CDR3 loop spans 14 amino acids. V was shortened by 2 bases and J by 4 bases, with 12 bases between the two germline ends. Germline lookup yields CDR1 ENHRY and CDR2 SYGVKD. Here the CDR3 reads CAISEGRGGYEQYF. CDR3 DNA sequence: TGTGCCATCAGTGAGGGCAGGGGCGGGTACGAGCAGTACTTC.

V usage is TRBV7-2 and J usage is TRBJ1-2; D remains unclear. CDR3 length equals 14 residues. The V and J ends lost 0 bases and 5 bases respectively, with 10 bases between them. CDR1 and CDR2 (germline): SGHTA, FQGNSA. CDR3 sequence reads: CASSLAYLLYGYTF. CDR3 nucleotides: TGTGCCAGCAGCTTAGCGTATTTATTGTATGGCTACACCTTC.

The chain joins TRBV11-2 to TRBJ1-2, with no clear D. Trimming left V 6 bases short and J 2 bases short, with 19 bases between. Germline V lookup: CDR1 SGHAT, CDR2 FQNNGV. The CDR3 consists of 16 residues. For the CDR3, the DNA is TGTGCCAGCAGTCTAGACGGGGTCGCCTTAAACTATGGCTACACCTTC. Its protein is CASSLDGVALNYGYTF.

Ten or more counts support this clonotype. The CDR3 sequence: CASSLGRNRETQYF. Here the CDR3 DNA reads TGTGCCAGCAGCTTAGGACGTAACCGAGAGACCCAGTACTTC. The chain combines TRBV7-8 with TRBJ2-5, with unresolved D. Germline V gene data show CDR1 as SGHVS and CDR2 as FQNEAQ. The CDR3 totals 14 residues. V lost 1 base and J 4 bases, leaving 10 bases between the germline ends.

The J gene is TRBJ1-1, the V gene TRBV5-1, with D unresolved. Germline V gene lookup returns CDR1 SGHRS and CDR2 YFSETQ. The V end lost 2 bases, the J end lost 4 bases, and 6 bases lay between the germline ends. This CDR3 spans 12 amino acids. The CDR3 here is CASSFDLTEAFF. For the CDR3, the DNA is TGCGCCAGCAGCTTCGACCTCACTGAAGCTTTCTTT.